This TCR beta chain was found in a study of molecular identifiers for immune sequencing clone quantification. Trimming took 0 bases from V and 0 from J, leaving 15 bases between them. The CDR3 has 17 amino acids. Germline CDR1 and CDR2: MNHEY and SVGEGT. TCRdb reprocessed the PCR reads with MiXCR, giving one entry per CDR3 protein. The sample lists hundreds of thousands of distinct CDR3 sequences; 15% to 20% were seen once. Sequences were obtained from naive CD8+ T cells from blood, with Jurkat cell RNA spiked in. Subset: FACS-sorted CD8+CD4-CCR7+CD45RA+ naive T cells. The V and J genes are TRBV6-2 or TRBV6-3 and TRBJ2-7; weak D call: TRBD2 (5 bases). The clonotype originates from a human donor in good health. Some libraries in this study had Jurkat cell RNA spiked in. CDR3 DNA: TGTGCCAGCAGTTACTCGAAAGGAGCGGCGGTCTCCTACGAGCAGTACTTC. Amino acids: CASSYSKGAAVSYEQYF.